The present T cell receptor beta chain was sequenced within a study of T cells after yellow fever vaccination. About the study: Fractions low in cell number were prepared with SMART-Seq v4 Ultra Low Input.

This clonotype has at least ten counts. Template switching by 5'RACE produced TCR cDNA, adding a universal primer site and UMIs. TCRdb analysed the 5' RACE reads with MiXCR anew, one entry per CDR3 protein. The repertoire holds a few hundred thousand distinct CDR3 sequences, with less than 3.5% as singletons. The germline V and J ends were trimmed by 10 bases and 2 bases, with 17 bases remaining between them. The CDR3 totals 14 residues. The input for sequencing was CD4+ T cells sorted from PBMCs, taken 10 days after the yellow fever booster vaccination. This clonotype was sampled from a young man who received the YFV17D yellow fever vaccine. The chain joins TRBV12-3 or TRBV12-4 to TRBJ2-5; weak D call: TRBD2 (5 bases). For the CDR3, the DNA is TGTGCCATCAGGACCCGGGAAGGGCAAGAGACCCAGTACTTC. It codes for CAIRTREGQETQYF.